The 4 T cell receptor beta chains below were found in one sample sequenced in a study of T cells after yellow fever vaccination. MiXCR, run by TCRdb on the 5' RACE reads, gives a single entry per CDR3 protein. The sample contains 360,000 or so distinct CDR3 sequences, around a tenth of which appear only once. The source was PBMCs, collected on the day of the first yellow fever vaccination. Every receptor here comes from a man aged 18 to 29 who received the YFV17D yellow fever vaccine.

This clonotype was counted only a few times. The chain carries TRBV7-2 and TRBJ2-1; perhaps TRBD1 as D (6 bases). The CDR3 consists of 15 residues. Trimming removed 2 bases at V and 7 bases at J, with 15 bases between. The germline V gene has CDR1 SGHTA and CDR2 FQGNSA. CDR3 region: CASSLRGQGLNEQFF. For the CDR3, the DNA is TGTGCCAGCAGCTTAAGAGGGCAGGGGTTGAATGAGCAGTTCTTC.

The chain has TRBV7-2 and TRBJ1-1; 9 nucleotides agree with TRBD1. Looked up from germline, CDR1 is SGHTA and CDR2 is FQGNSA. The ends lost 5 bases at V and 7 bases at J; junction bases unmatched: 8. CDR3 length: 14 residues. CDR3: CASSPRQGVDEAFF. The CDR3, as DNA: TGTGCCAGCAGCCCCCGACAGGGGGTTGATGAAGCTTTCTTT. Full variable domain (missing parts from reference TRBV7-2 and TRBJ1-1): GAGVSQSPSNKVTEKGKDVELRCDPISGHTALYWYRQSLGQGLEFLIYFQGNSAPDKSGLPSDRFSAERTGGSVSTLTIQRTQQEDSAVYLCASSPRQGVDEAFFGQGTRLTVV.

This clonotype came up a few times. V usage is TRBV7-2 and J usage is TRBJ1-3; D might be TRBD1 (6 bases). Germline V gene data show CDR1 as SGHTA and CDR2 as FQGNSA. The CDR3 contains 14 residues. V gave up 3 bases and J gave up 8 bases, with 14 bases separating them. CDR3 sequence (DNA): TGTGCCAGCAGCTTGAGGGGGATCGATGACACCATATATTTT. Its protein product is CASSLRGIDDTIYF.

The CDR3 is CSAREVAFNTEAFF. CDR3 nucleotide sequence: TGCAGTGCTAGAGAGGTGGCCTTTAACACTGAAGCTTTCTTT. The V gene is TRBV20-1, the J gene TRBJ1-1; unclear D gene. The CDR3 is made up of 14 amino acids. V was clipped by 0 bases and J by 2 bases, with 10 bases between them. CDR1 is DFQATT, CDR2 SNEGSKA, per germline (reference sequence).